Below are 20 T cell receptor beta chains sequenced from a single sample in a study of long-term antiretroviral therapy in people with HIV. It was version v3.0 of the immunoSEQ assay that was run at survey level. Using immunoSEQ multiplex PCR, the repertoire was profiled, and TCRdb retains in-frame clones only, with some absent. This table has around 26,000 clones, roughly 85% appearing once. The starting material was unsorted PBMCs, obtained 1.2 years after starting antiretroviral therapy. These receptor sequences come from a woman aged 35 to 49 with HIV.

The rearrangement links TRBV10-2 to TRBJ1-2; D is undetermined. Germline V gene data show CDR1 as WSHSY and CDR2 as SAAADI. The CDR3 covers 16 residues. Trimming cost V 2 bases and J 2 bases, with 15 bases left between them. DNA for the CDR3: TGCGCCAGCAGTGAGGGCAGCTCCAGATTAAACTATGGCTACACCTTC. Residues: CASSEGSSRLNYGYTF.

The chain joins TRBV27 to TRBJ2-5, with 7 bases identical to TRBD1. The ends lost 7 bases at V and 5 bases at J; junction bases unmatched: 13. Germline V CDR1 and CDR2: MNHEY, SMNVEV (reference sequence). The CDR3 extends over 15 amino acids. CDR3 nucleotides: TGTGCCAGCAAGGTGGGACAGTCTGAGTGGGAGACCCAGTACTTC. This codes for CASKVGQSEWETQYF.

The genes are TRBV5-1 and TRBJ2-2; D assignment may be TRBD1 or TRBD2 (5 bases each). CDR3 length: 15 residues. From germline, CDR1 is SGHRS and CDR2 YFSETQ. The V end was cut by 7 bases, the J end by 2 bases, with 15 bases between. As DNA, the CDR3 is TGCGCCAGCCGCCCACGGGGCAGAAACACCGGGGAGCTGTTTTTT. Translation: CASRPRGRNTGELFF. The variable domain in full, completed from reference TRBV5-1 and TRBJ2-2, reads KAGVTQTPRYLIKTRGQQVTLSCSPISGHRSVSWYQQTPGQGLQFLFEYFSETQRNKGNFPGRFSGRQFSNSRSEMNVSTLELGDSALYLCASRPRGRNTGELFFGEGSRLTVL.

This chain links TRBV6-5 with TRBJ2-7; 9 bases align to TRBD1. The ends lost 7 bases at V and 1 base at J; junction bases unmatched: 8. CDR3 length equals 15 residues. From germline, CDR1 is MNHEY and CDR2 SVGAGI. CDR3: CASIATGGGSYEQYF. The CDR3 DNA reads TGTGCCAGCATAGCCACAGGGGGCGGATCCTACGAGCAGTACTTC.

The genes are TRBV29-1 and TRBJ1-5, with 7 bases fitting TRBD1. The germline CDR1 and CDR2 sequences are SQVTM and ANQGSEA. The CDR3 is 14 amino acids. V shed 4 bases and J 6 bases; nucleotides not matched to a gene: 9. The CDR3 loop is CSVGVGGGGQPQHF. DNA of the CDR3: TGCAGCGTTGGGGTAGGGGGCGGCGGTCAGCCCCAGCATTTT.

CDR3 in amino acids: CASRVTGSYGYTF. CDR3 bases: TGTGCCAGCAGGGTGACAGGGTCCTATGGCTACACCTTC. The chain joins TRBV6-5 to TRBJ1-2, with TRBD1 identical over 7 bases. Germline V gene sequence: CDR1 MNHEY, CDR2 SVGAGI. The CDR3 spans 13 residues. V gave up 6 bases and J gave up 4 bases; unmatched junction bases: 5.

The chain has TRBV5-1 and TRBJ2-3, with 9 bases aligning to TRBD2. J lost 4 bases, V lost 6 bases, and 9 bases had no gene match. This CDR3 is 15 amino acids long. Germline values: CDR1 SGHRS, CDR2 YFSETQ. The CDR3 nucleotides are TGCGCCAGCAAGGAATTAGCGGGAGTGGCAGATACGCAGTATTTT. This translates into CASKELAGVADTQYF.

The chain joins TRBV19 to TRBJ1-3; D unresolved. V was clipped by 3 bases and J by 0 bases, with 12 bases between them. The CDR3 runs 16 residues. Germline lookup yields CDR1 LNHDA and CDR2 SQIVND (reference sequence). CDR3 sequence (DNA): TGTGCCAGTAGTATCGCTTCGGCAGCCTCTGGAAACACCATATATTTT. Its translation is CASSIASAASGNTIYF.

This chain joins TRBV5-1 and TRBJ1-4, with D maybe TRBD1 (6 bases). CDR3 length: 15 residues. Germline values: CDR1 SGHRS, CDR2 YFSETQ. V lost 4 bases, J lost 7 bases, and 17 bases lay in between. The CDR3 spells CASSDHRVGGEKLFF. In DNA form, the CDR3 reads TGCGCCAGCAGCGATCACAGGGTCGGGGGTGAAAAACTGTTTTTT.

V gene TRBV9 combines with J gene TRBJ2-3; D is unresolved. Trimming stripped 4 bases from V and 1 base from J, with 13 bases between. The CDR3 is 15 amino acids. Germline values: CDR1 SGDLS, CDR2 YYNGEE. The CDR3 here is CASSPRSLGTDTQYF. CDR3 bases: TGTGCCAGCAGCCCTAGATCGTTGGGCACAGATACGCAGTATTTT.

This clone has just a few counts. The chain employs TRBV7-9 and TRBJ1-1; TRBD1 aligns across 11 bases. The CDR3 runs 16 residues. Germline CDR1 SEHNR, CDR2 FQNEAQ (reference sequence). V was pared by 5 bases and J by 3 bases, with 8 bases of the junction left unmatched. The CDR3 DNA reads as TGTGCCAGCAGCCCCCCAGGACAGGGGGCAGACACTGAAGCTTTCTTT. Translated, it gives CASSPPGQGADTEAFF.

The chain links TRBV18 to TRBJ2-2; D assignment may be TRBD1 or TRBD2 (5 bases each). V was shortened by 3 bases and J by 0 bases, with 17 bases between the two germline ends. Per the germline V gene, CDR1 is KGHSH and CDR2 is LQKENI. The length of the CDR3 is 18 residues. The CDR3 loop reads CASSPLPPGPPNTGELFF. Here the CDR3 DNA reads TGTGCCAGCTCACCCCTTCCCCCGGGGCCCCCGAACACCGGGGAGCTGTTTTTT.

This chain uses TRBV14 with TRBJ2-1; D may correspond to TRBD1 or TRBD2 (5 bases each). CDR3 length: 15 residues. Germline V CDR1 and CDR2: SGHDN, FVKESK. The ends were cut back, 1 base at V and 2 bases at J, with 9 bases in the middle. CDR3 sequence: CASSQARDPYNEQFF. The CDR3 DNA is TGTGCCAGCAGCCAAGCTAGGGACCCCTACAATGAGCAGTTCTTC.

This clone has only a few counts. This sequence joins TRBV4-3 and TRBJ1-1, with 11 bases that match TRBD1. The CDR3 has 16 amino acids. Germline V lookup: CDR1 LGHNA, CDR2 YSLEER. V was pared by 0 bases and J by 3 bases, with 3 bases of the junction left unmatched. CDR3 bases: TGCGCCAGCAGCCAAGATCCGGGACAGGGGGACACTGAAGCTTTCTTT. This gives the protein CASSQDPGQGDTEAFF.

V gene TRBV21-1 combines with J gene TRBJ2-7. TRBV21-1 is recorded as a pseudogene. The CDR3 is 15 residues long. As DNA, the CDR3 is TGTGCCAGCAGCAAAATACGGCGCAACTCCTACGAGCAGTACTTC. This translates into CASSKIRRNSYEQYF.

V and J are TRBV19 and TRBJ1-5, with no clear D. Germline lookup yields CDR1 LNHDA and CDR2 SQIVND (reference sequence). The CDR3 extends over 16 amino acids. The germline V and J ends were trimmed by 6 bases and 2 bases, with 17 bases remaining between them. CDR3 sequence (DNA): TGTGCCAGTAGAAACCCGTACCAGGTCGGCAATCAGCCCCAGCATTTT. Protein sequence: CASRNPYQVGNQPQHF. Drawing the rest from reference TRBV19 and TRBJ1-5, the complete variable domain is DGGITQSPKYLFRKEGQNVTLSCEQNLNHDAMYWYRQDPGQGLRLIYYSQIVNDFQKGDIAEGYSVSREKKESFPLTVTSAQKNPTAFYLCASRNPYQVGNQPQHFGDGTRLSIL.

This clone was picked up one time. V and J are TRBV6-1 and TRBJ1-5; a possible D gene is TRBD1 (6 bases). CDR1 and CDR2 (germline): MNHNS, SASEGT. V was shortened by 7 bases and J by 2 bases, with 15 bases between the two germline ends. This CDR3 comprises 15 residues. CDR3 residues: CASTLPRTGNQPQHF. DNA for the CDR3: TGTGCCAGCACTCTCCCTAGGACAGGCAATCAGCCCCAGCATTTT.

The J gene is TRBJ2-5, the V gene TRBV7-2; the match to TRBD2 covers 7 bases. V gave up 5 bases and J gave up 4 bases; unmatched junction bases: 4. The CDR3 covers 13 residues. The V gene's germline CDR1 is SGHTA and CDR2 FQGNSA. DNA for the CDR3: TGTGCCAGCAGCAACCCGGGGGGAGAGACCCAGTACTTC. Translating gives CASSNPGGETQYF. Variable domain in full (rest from reference TRBV7-2 and TRBJ2-5): GAGVSQSPSNKVTEKGKDVELRCDPISGHTALYWYRQSLGQGLEFLIYFQGNSAPDKSGLPSDRFSAERTGGSVSTLTIQRTQQEDSAVYLCASSNPGGETQYFGPGTRLLVL.

The chain carries TRBV7-6 and TRBJ2-7; 7 nucleotides agree with TRBD1. Germline-derived CDR1 and CDR2 are SGHVS and FNYEAQ. V shed 1 base, J shed 6 bases, and the junction held 6 bases outside the gene matches. There are 14 residues in the CDR3. In DNA, the CDR3 is TGTGCCAGCAGCTTAGGGGGACAGCTTCTCGAGCAGTACTTC. Translating gives CASSLGGQLLEQYF.

The chain joins TRBV6-1 to TRBJ1-4; unclear D gene. The V end lost 6 bases, the J end lost 2 bases, and 10 bases lay between the germline ends. Germline CDR1 is MNHNS and CDR2 is SASEGT. The CDR3 sequence is 14 residues long. The CDR3 region has the DNA TGTGCCAGCAGGACGACGGCCACTAATGAAAAACTGTTTTTT. Amino acids: CASRTTATNEKLFF.